The 29 T cell receptor beta chains given below trace back to one sample, sequenced in a study of blood T cell repertoires in COVID-19. TCRdb's table, derived via immunoSEQ multiplex PCR, lists solely in-frame clones and lacks some. This table has a few hundred thousand clones, around 89% appearing once. Sequencing was performed on peripheral blood. Receptors were obtained from a man between 35 and 55 years old with acute or convalescent COVID-19.

The genes are TRBV5-5 and TRBJ2-3; 13 bases fit TRBD2. Looked up from germline, CDR1 is SGHKS and CDR2 is YYEKEE (reference sequence). After removal of 2 bases from V and 5 bases from J, the junction contained 8 bases not matched to a gene. The CDR3 runs to 17 residues. For the CDR3, the DNA is TGTGCCAGCAGCTTCCGGCGGACTAGCGGGAGTCAAGATACGCAGTATTTT. Translated, it gives CASSFRRTSGSQDTQYF.

This rearrangement joins TRBV28 to TRBJ2-1; TRBD2 matches at 9 bases. V lost 5 bases to trimming and J lost 3 bases; unmatched junction nucleotides: 5. The CDR3 runs to 15 residues. The germline V gene has CDR1 MDHEN and CDR2 SYDVKM. The CDR3 loop is CASSMREGIYNEQFF. In nucleotides, the CDR3 is TGTGCCAGCAGTATGCGGGAGGGCATCTACAATGAGCAGTTCTTC.

The chain links TRBV3-1 (or the pseudogene TRBV3-2) to TRBJ1-2, with 9 bases aligning to TRBD1. Germline CDR1 and CDR2: LGHDT and YNNKEL (reference sequence). This CDR3 is built from 14 residues. V dropped 4 bases and J dropped 7; count of bases not matched to a gene: 7. The CDR3 sequence is CASSPNRDRAGYTF. CDR3 in DNA: TGTGCCAGCAGCCCCAACCGGGACAGGGCTGGCTACACCTTC.

The V and J genes are TRBV16 and TRBJ1-1, with D perhaps TRBD1 (5 bases). The CDR3 is made up of 14 amino acids. V lost 2 bases to trimming and J lost 5 bases, with 12 bases between them. Germline V gene sequence: CDR1 KGHSY, CDR2 FQNENV. The DNA for the CDR3 is TGTGCCAGCAGCCAAAACCCAGGGCCAACTGAAGCTTTCTTT. This sequence encodes CASSQNPGPTEAFF.

The V gene is TRBV6-5, the J gene TRBJ1-5; 7 bases map to TRBD1. The CDR3 runs 15 residues. Germline-derived CDR1 and CDR2 are MNHEY and SVGAGI. V shed 7 bases, J shed 7 bases, and the junction held 13 bases outside the gene matches. CDR3 nucleotide sequence: TGTGCCAGCAAGATGACGACAGGGTTGGAGCAGCCCCAGCATTTT. Amino acid sequence: CASKMTTGLEQPQHF.

The chain has TRBV2 and TRBJ2-5; 11 bases fit TRBD2. V gave up 6 bases and J gave up 4 bases; unmatched junction bases: 4. The CDR3 is 14 amino acids. Germline CDR1 SNHLY, CDR2 FYNNEI. The CDR3 here is CASRIGLAGETQYF. CDR3 nucleotides: TGTGCCAGCAGGATAGGACTAGCGGGAGAGACCCAGTACTTC.

The chain is built from TRBV27 and TRBJ2-2; D remains unclear. CDR1 and CDR2 (germline): MNHEY, SMNVEV (reference sequence). V was cut by 3 bases and J by 7 bases, with 15 bases left in between. The CDR3 covers 15 residues. CDR3 nucleotides: TGTGCCAGCAGTTTCTACGGATTACGAGGCGGGGAGCTGTTTTTT. Its translation: CASSFYGLRGGELFF.

The chain joins TRBV7-2 to TRBJ1-2, with D uncertain. From germline, CDR1 is SGHTA and CDR2 FQGNSA. Trimming took off 5 bases at V and 0 bases at J, with 4 bases between the two ends. The CDR3 consists of 12 residues. DNA for the CDR3: TGTGCCAGCAGCCCCTCTAACTATGGCTACACCTTC. Translating it yields CASSPSNYGYTF. The full variable domain, completed using reference TRBV7-2 and TRBJ1-2, is GAGVSQSPSNKVTEKGKDVELRCDPISGHTALYWYRQSLGQGLEFLIYFQGNSAPDKSGLPSDRFSAERTGGSVSTLTIQRTQQEDSAVYLCASSPSNYGYTFGSGTRLTVV.

The rearrangement uses TRBV5-1 and TRBJ2-2; 8 bases are shared with TRBD1. CDR3 length: 16 amino acids. J gave up 5 bases and V 4 bases, and 10 bases lay outside the gene matches. From germline, CDR1 is SGHRS and CDR2 YFSETQ. The CDR3 bases are TGCGCCAGCAGCCCCGGACAGGGAAAAGCTACCGGGGAGCTGTTTTTT. This gives the protein CASSPGQGKATGELFF.

The chain is built from TRBV27 and TRBJ1-1, with D unresolved. The CDR3 contains 14 residues. V dropped 5 bases and J dropped 4 bases, with 14 bases sitting between them. CDR1 and CDR2 from the germline V gene are MNHEY and SMNVEV (reference sequence). DNA for the CDR3: TGTGCCAGCAGTCTTATCCCCCCGGGCACTGAAGCTTTCTTT. Amino acids: CASSLIPPGTEAFF.

The sample holds one count of this clone. The chain uses TRBV7-9 and TRBJ1-1; TRBD1 matches 10 bases. CDR3 size: 16 residues. V shed 5 bases and J 0 bases; nucleotides not matched to a gene: 6. Germline V lookup: CDR1 SEHNR, CDR2 FQNEAQ (reference sequence). The CDR3 nucleotides are TGTGCCAGCAGCCTGACAGGGGGCATCATGAACACTGAAGCTTTCTTT. Translation gives CASSLTGGIMNTEAFF.

This chain joins TRBV4-1 and TRBJ2-7; tentative D call: TRBD2 (5 bases). The ends were cut back, 1 base at V and 4 bases at J, with 11 bases in the middle. Germline lookup yields CDR1 MGHRA and CDR2 YSYEKL. The CDR3 is 14 amino acids. The CDR3: CASSQGRESYEQYF. In nucleotides, the CDR3 is TGCGCCAGCAGCCAAGGCCGGGAATCTTACGAGCAGTACTTC.

The V call is TRBV30, the J call TRBJ1-6, with 12 bases fitting TRBD1. Looked up from germline, CDR1 is GTSNPN and CDR2 is SVGIG (reference sequence). V was clipped by 2 bases and J by 10 bases; unmatched bases: 12. The CDR3 sequence is 17 residues long. CDR3 nucleotides: TGTGCCTGGAGTCAGACTAAGGGGGGACAGGGGGCATCACCCCTCCACTTT. This encodes CAWSQTKGGQGASPLHF. The whole variable domain, filled in from reference TRBV30 and TRBJ1-6, reads SQTIHQWPATLVQPVGSPLSLECTVEGTSNPNLYWYRQAAGRGLQLLFYSVGIGQISSEVPQNLSASRPQDRQFILSSKKLLLSDSGFYLCAWSQTKGGQGASPLHFGNGTRLTVT.

The genes are TRBV5-5 and TRBJ2-7; tentatively, D is TRBD1 (6 bases). In germline, CDR1 is SGHKS, CDR2 YYEKEE (reference sequence). There are 14 residues in the CDR3. Trimming removed 1 base at V and 7 bases at J, with 15 bases between. The CDR3 is CASSLQGTVREQYF. CDR3 nucleotides: TGTGCCAGCAGCTTGCAGGGGACGGTGCGGGAGCAGTACTTC.

V and J are TRBV5-6 and TRBJ2-7; possibly TRBD2 for D (6 bases). Trimming left V 0 bases short and J 7 bases short, with 11 bases between. Germline CDR1 SGHDT, CDR2 YYEEEE. The CDR3 totals 13 residues. As DNA, the CDR3 is TGTGCCAGCAGCTTGGCCAATGGGAGGGAGCAGTACTTC. Translation: CASSLANGREQYF.

This chain uses TRBV7-2 with TRBJ2-1; 9 nucleotides line up with TRBD2. The CDR3 is 14 residues long. CDR1 is SGHTA and CDR2 is FQGNSA in the germline V gene. Trimming took 3 bases from V and 6 from J; bases not matched to a gene: 3. The CDR3 DNA follows: TGTGCCAGCAGCTTGCGGGGGGGCCTCAATGAGCAGTTCTTC. Protein product: CASSLRGGLNEQFF.

J is TRBJ1-1 and V is TRBV9, with 9 positions matching TRBD1. Germline CDR1 SGDLS, CDR2 YYNGEE. Trimming took 2 bases from V and 0 from J; bases not matched to a gene: 5. This CDR3 has 16 amino acids. CDR3 nucleotide sequence: TGTGCCAGCAGCGTCCTCACAGGGGGCGTGAACACTGAAGCTTTCTTT. This codes for CASSVLTGGVNTEAFF.

This clone was counted once. The chain carries TRBV7-8 and TRBJ1-2; D not resolved. Germline V gene data show CDR1 as SGHVS and CDR2 as FQNEAQ. V was trimmed by 5 bases and J by 7 bases, leaving 20 bases between them. The CDR3 runs 15 residues. CDR3 in amino acids: CASSPRTVSPSGYTF. The CDR3 DNA is TGTGCCAGCAGCCCACGGACTGTCTCCCCTAGTGGCTACACCTTC.

This rearrangement joins TRBV6-6 to TRBJ1-2, with 9 bases matching TRBD1. The CDR3 covers 15 residues. J lost 3 bases, V lost 6 bases, and 8 bases had no gene match. Germline CDR1 is MNHNY and CDR2 is SVGAGI (reference sequence). The CDR3 nucleotides are TGTGCCAGCAGACGACAGGGGGAAAAGGACTATGGCTACACCTTC. Translation gives CASRRQGEKDYGYTF.

The rearrangement uses TRBV28 and TRBJ1-1; TRBD1 matches 8 bases. V shed 3 bases and J 2 bases; nucleotides not matched to a gene: 2. From germline, CDR1 is MDHEN and CDR2 SYDVKM. This CDR3 has 14 amino acids. This CDR3 is CASSFDRGNTEAFF. The CDR3 DNA is TGTGCCAGCAGTTTTGACAGGGGAAACACTGAAGCTTTCTTT.

The J gene is TRBJ1-1, the V gene TRBV19; D is possibly TRBD1 (5 bases). The CDR3 spans 14 residues. The germline CDR1 and CDR2 sequences are LNHDA and SQIVND (reference sequence). Trimming pared 11 bases from V and 5 bases from J, leaving 21 bases between. The CDR3 is CAGQPVLVRTEAFF. CDR3 bases: TGTGCCGGACAACCGGTATTAGTAAGGACTGAAGCTTTCTTT.

This clone was detected only a few times. The rearrangement uses TRBV4-1 and TRBJ1-4; D gene ambiguous. CDR1 is MGHRA and CDR2 is YSYEKL in the germline V gene. The CDR3 contains 17 residues. The ends were cut back, 1 base at V and 6 bases at J, with 18 bases in the middle. This chain's CDR3 is CASSQGTTAMADEKLFF. CDR3 coding DNA: TGCGCCAGCAGCCAAGGAACTACGGCAATGGCGGATGAAAAACTGTTTTTT.

This rearrangement joins TRBV7-9 to TRBJ1-5, with D maybe TRBD1 (6 bases). The V end lost 2 bases, the J end lost 6 bases, and 11 bases lay between the germline ends. Germline lookup yields CDR1 SEHNR and CDR2 FQNEAQ (reference sequence). The CDR3 is made up of 14 amino acids. In DNA, the CDR3 is TGTGCCAGCAGCTTAACAGGGTCGGCTCAGCCCCAGCATTTT. Translation: CASSLTGSAQPQHF.

CDR3 sequence (DNA): TGTGCCAGCAGTTACCCGCAGGGCAGGGGGCGAGGTGAGCAGTACTTC. Translating gives CASSYPQGRGRGEQYF. This chain connects TRBV6-5 to TRBJ2-7, with 8 bases fitting TRBD1. Trimming took 2 bases from V and 7 from J; bases not matched to a gene: 13. Germline V gene sequence: CDR1 MNHEY, CDR2 SVGAGI. This CDR3 has 16 amino acids.

The rearrangement links TRBV4-3 to TRBJ2-7; D remains ambiguous. This CDR3 has 14 amino acids. Germline CDR1 LGHNA, CDR2 YSLEER. V was shortened by 0 bases and J by 5 bases, with 11 bases between the two germline ends. The CDR3 protein is CASSQEDLLNEQYF. The CDR3, as DNA: TGCGCCAGCAGCCAAGAAGATCTACTTAACGAGCAGTACTTC.

This chain links TRBV6-2 or TRBV6-3 with TRBJ2-1; 7 nucleotides agree with TRBD2. In germline, CDR1 is MNHEY, CDR2 SVGEGT. This CDR3 region has 16 residues. The J segment lost 7 bases and the V segment lost 0 bases, leaving 9 bases of the junction unmatched. Here the CDR3 DNA reads TGTGCCAGCAGTTACTCATTGACCACCGGGGGGAATGAGCAGTTCTTC. Protein: CASSYSLTTGGNEQFF.

The rearrangement links TRBV11-1 to TRBJ1-6, with 8 bases lining up with TRBD1. Trimming took 5 bases from V and 10 from J; bases not matched to a gene: 10. Germline CDR1 and CDR2: SGHAT and FQDESV (reference sequence). The CDR3 length is 15 residues. CDR3 residues: CASSKRADRESPLHF. Here the CDR3 DNA reads TGTGCCAGCAGCAAACGAGCGGACAGGGAGTCACCCCTCCACTTT.

The rearrangement uses TRBV6-1 and TRBJ2-7; 7 bases match TRBD1. Trimming cost V 2 bases and J 3 bases; bases outside gene matches: 16. CDR1 MNHNS and CDR2 SASEGT come from the germline V gene. This CDR3 has 18 amino acids. The CDR3 DNA sequence: TGTGCCAGCAGTGAACCCGACAGGGAAATTATTACGATCTACGAGCAGTACTTC. Amino acid sequence: CASSEPDREIITIYEQYF.

A single count supports this clone. The gene calls are TRBV6-2 or TRBV6-3 and TRBJ1-4; D is possibly TRBD1 (6 bases). Germline CDR1 MNHEY, CDR2 SVGEGT. The germline V and J ends were trimmed by 2 bases and 5 bases, with 15 bases remaining between them. CDR3 length: 16 residues. The CDR3 nucleotides are TGTGCCAGCAGTTACGCCCCCGGACAGCTAAATGAAAAACTGTTTTTT. Protein product: CASSYAPGQLNEKLFF.